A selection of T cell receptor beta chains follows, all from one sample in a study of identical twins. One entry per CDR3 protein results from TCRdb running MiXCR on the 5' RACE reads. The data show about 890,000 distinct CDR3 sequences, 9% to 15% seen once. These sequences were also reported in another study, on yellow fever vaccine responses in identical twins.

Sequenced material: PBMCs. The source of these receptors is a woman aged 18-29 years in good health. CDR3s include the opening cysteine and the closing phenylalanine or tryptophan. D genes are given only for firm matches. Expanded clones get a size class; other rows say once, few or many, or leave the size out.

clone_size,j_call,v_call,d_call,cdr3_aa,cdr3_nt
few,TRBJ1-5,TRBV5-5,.,CASSYQGNNQPQHF,TGTGCCAGCAGCTACCAGGGAAATAATCAGCCCCAGCATTTT
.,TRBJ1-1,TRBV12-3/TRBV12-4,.,CASRLVRAFF,TGTGCCAGCAGACTTGTAAGAGCTTTCTTT
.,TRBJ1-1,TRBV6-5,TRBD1,CASSYRDRAEAFF,TGTGCCAGCAGTTACCGGGACAGGGCGGAAGCTTTCTTT
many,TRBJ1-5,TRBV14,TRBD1,CASSQTGGSQPQHF,TGTGCCAGCAGCCAAACAGGGGGCAGTCAGCCCCAGCATTTT
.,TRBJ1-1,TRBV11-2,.,CASSEAATTLNTEAFF,TGTGCCAGCAGCGAGGCAGCAACGACCCTGAACACTGAAGCTTTCTTT
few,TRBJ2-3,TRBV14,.,CASSQERSSTDTQYF,TGTGCCAGCAGTCAAGAGAGATCCAGCACAGATACGCAGTATTTT
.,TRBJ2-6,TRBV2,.,CAFCLGVGALSGANVLTF,TGTGCCTTCTGTTTAGGAGTGGGGGCGCTCTCTGGGGCCAACGTCCTGACTTTC
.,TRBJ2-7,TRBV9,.,CASSVAFDEQYF,TGTGCCAGCAGCGTAGCTTTCGACGAGCAGTACTTC
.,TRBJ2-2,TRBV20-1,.,CSARPPHGTGELFF,TGCAGTGCTAGACCCCCCCATGGGACCGGGGAGCTGTTTTTT
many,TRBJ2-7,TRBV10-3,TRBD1,CAIRLGTATYEQYF,TGTGCCATCAGACTCGGGACAGCAACCTACGAGCAGTACTTC
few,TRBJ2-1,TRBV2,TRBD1,CASSEPGTGYNEQFF,TGTGCCAGCAGCGAGCCCGGGACAGGGTACAATGAGCAGTTCTTC
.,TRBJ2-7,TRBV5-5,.,CASRLGGSSYEQYF,TGTGCCAGCCGCTTAGGGGGAAGCTCCTACGAGCAGTACTTC
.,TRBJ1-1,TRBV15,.,CATSYWTDGTEAFF,TGTGCCACCAGCTACTGGACAGACGGCACTGAAGCTTTCTTT
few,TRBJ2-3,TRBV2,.,CASSEVGGFSTDTQYF,TGTGCCAGCAGTGAAGTCGGGGGATTTAGCACAGATACGCAGTATTTT
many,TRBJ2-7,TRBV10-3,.,CAIRLESGYEQYF,TGTGCCATCAGGCTCGAGAGTGGATACGAGCAGTACTTC
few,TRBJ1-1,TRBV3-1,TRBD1,CASSQDPRDRGGTEAFF,TGTGCCAGCAGCCAAGATCCCCGGGACAGGGGTGGCACTGAAGCTTTCTTT
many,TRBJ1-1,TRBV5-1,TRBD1,CASSWDRGTEAFF,TGCGCCAGCAGCTGGGACAGGGGCACTGAAGCTTTCTTT
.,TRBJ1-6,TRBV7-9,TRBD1,CASSSGGGGSPLHF,TGTGCCAGCAGCTCAGGGGGCGGTGGTTCACCCCTCCACTTT
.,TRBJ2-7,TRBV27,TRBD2,CASGLAPLYEQYF,TGTGCCAGCGGACTAGCGCCGCTCTACGAGCAGTACTTC
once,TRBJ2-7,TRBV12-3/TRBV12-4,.,CASSLFGYSYEQYF,TGTGCCAGCAGTTTATTCGGGTACTCCTACGAGCAGTACTTC
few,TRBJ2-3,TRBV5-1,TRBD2,CASSLIPSGGWDTQYF,TGCGCCAGCAGCCTCATCCCTAGCGGGGGTTGGGATACGCAGTATTTT
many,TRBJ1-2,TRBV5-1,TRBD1,CASSSRQGGNYGYTF,TGCGCCAGCAGCTCCCGACAGGGCGGTAACTATGGCTACACCTTC
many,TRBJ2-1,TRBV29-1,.,CSVDNEQFF,TGCAGCGTTGACAATGAGCAGTTCTTC
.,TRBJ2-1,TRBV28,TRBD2,CASSLLVSGASEQFF,TGTGCCAGCAGTTTACTCGTTAGCGGGGCTAGTGAGCAGTTCTTC
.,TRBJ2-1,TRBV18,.,CASSPGPLYNEQFF,TGTGCCAGCTCACCGGGTCCTTTATACAATGAGCAGTTCTTC
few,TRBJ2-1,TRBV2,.,CASSVASQFF,TGTGCCAGCAGTGTGGCTAGCCAGTTCTTC
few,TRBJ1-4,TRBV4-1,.,CASSQVLTRGINEKLFF,TGCGCCAGCAGCCAAGTTTTAACTCGGGGGATTAATGAAAAACTGTTTTTT
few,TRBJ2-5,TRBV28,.,CASSGIEGGAGETQYF,TGTGCCAGCAGTGGGATAGAGGGAGGAGCAGGGGAGACCCAGTACTTC
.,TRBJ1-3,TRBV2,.,CAGGSQGAGNTIYF,TGTGCCGGCGGTAGTCAGGGTGCTGGAAACACCATATATTTT
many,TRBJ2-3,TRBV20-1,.,CSASSSTDTQYF,TGCAGTGCTAGCTCTAGCACAGATACGCAGTATTTT
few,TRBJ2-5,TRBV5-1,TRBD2,CASSYREAGETQYF,TGCGCCAGCAGCTACCGGGAGGCCGGGGAGACCCAGTACTTC
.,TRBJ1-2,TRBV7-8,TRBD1,CASSQPDRGPNYGYTF,TGTGCCAGCAGCCAGCCCGACAGGGGGCCGAACTATGGCTACACCTTC
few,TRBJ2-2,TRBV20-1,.,CSATKAGELFF,TGCAGTGCTACTAAAGCCGGGGAGCTGTTTTTT
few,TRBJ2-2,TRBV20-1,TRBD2,CSARLGTSPGELFF,TGCAGTGCTAGATTAGGGACTAGCCCCGGGGAGCTGTTTTTT
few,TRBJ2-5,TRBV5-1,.,CASSAQVGLYQETQYF,TGCGCCAGCAGCGCTCAGGTCGGACTGTACCAAGAGACCCAGTACTTC